The 10 T cell receptor beta chains given below trace back to one sample, sequenced in a study of shared clonotypes between healthy human individuals. Sequencing was performed with immunoSEQ multiplex PCR; in TCRdb, only in-frame clones are kept and a portion is missing. The data show roughly 700,000 clones, roughly 70% seen once. Sequencing was done on a sample of memory CD4+ T cells sorted from blood. Indicated subset: CD45RA-negative fraction. These receptors were collected from a woman in her thirties in good health.

The chain joins TRBV18 to TRBJ1-5; 8 positions agree with TRBD1. The junction had 3 bases not matched to a gene; V was cut back by 3 bases and J by 2 bases. Germline V gene data show CDR1 as KGHSH and CDR2 as LQKENI. This CDR3 has 15 residues. The CDR3 nucleotides read TGTGCCAGCTCACCCCCGGGACAGGGCAATCAGCCCCAGCATTTT. As protein: CASSPPGQGNQPQHF.

There are a few counts of this clone. J is TRBJ2-1 and V is TRBV6-5; D uncertain. Trimming shortened V by 4 bases and J by 1 base, and 8 bases separated the two germline ends. CDR1 and CDR2 (germline): MNHEY, SVGAGI. The CDR3 consists of 14 residues. In nucleotides, the CDR3 is TGTGCCAGCAGTTCCGGCAATTCCTACAATGAGCAGTTCTTC. Translation: CASSSGNSYNEQFF.

The chain employs TRBV7-2 and TRBJ2-3, with a possible D match to TRBD2 (8 bases). CDR1 SGHTA and CDR2 FQGNSA come from the germline V gene. The CDR3 contains 15 residues. V was shortened by 5 bases and J by 9 bases, with 21 bases between the two germline ends. DNA of the CDR3: TGTGCCAGCAGCATGGGACTAGGGGGCACAAGGACGCAGTATTTT. It specifies CASSMGLGGTRTQYF.

The chain employs TRBV4-1 and TRBJ2-3; the match to TRBD2 covers 7 bases. The CDR3 contains 15 residues. V shed 4 bases, J shed 2 bases, and the junction held 6 bases outside the gene matches. Germline V gives CDR1 MGHRA, CDR2 YSYEKL. CDR3 nucleotide sequence: TGCGCCAGCAGCCCCCCCGGGACTAACACAGATACGCAGTATTTT. Its translation is CASSPPGTNTDTQYF.

This chain connects TRBV11-3 to TRBJ2-1, with TRBD2 identical over 7 bases. The CDR3 runs to 14 residues. Germline CDR1 is SGHNT and CDR2 is YENEEA. The V gene end was trimmed by 5 bases and the J gene end by 7 bases; junction bases not matched to a gene: 8. The CDR3 DNA reads TGTGCCAGCAGCAGCGGGACGTGGGGGAATGAGCAGTTCTTC. As protein: CASSSGTWGNEQFF. Complete variable domain (other parts from reference TRBV11-3 and TRBJ2-1): EAGVVQSPRYKIIEKKQPVAFWCNPISGHNTLYWYLQNLGQGPELLIRYENEEAVDDSQLPKDRFSAERLKGVDSTLKIQPAELGDSAVYLCASSSGTWGNEQFFGPGTRLTVL.

A word on this clone: Other nucleotide sequences in the sample specify the same CDR3. The chain carries TRBV7-9 and TRBJ1-4; 9 nucleotides match TRBD1. Germline assignment: CDR1 SEHNR and CDR2 FQNEAQ (reference sequence). The CDR3 extends over 14 amino acids. J lost 6 bases, V lost 5 bases, and 4 bases had no gene match. CDR3 sequence reads: CASSRDRGDEKLFF. The CDR3 nucleotides read TGTGCCAGCAGCCGCGACAGGGGGGATGAAAAACTGTTTTTT.

This clone appeared a single time. The chain uses TRBV5-1 and TRBJ2-3; 10 bases are shared with TRBD1. The J segment lost 4 bases and the V segment lost 3 bases, leaving 5 bases of the junction unmatched. CDR1 is SGHRS, CDR2 YFSETQ, per germline. CDR3 length equals 15 residues. CDR3 in amino acids: CASSSSGTGADTQYF. The CDR3, as DNA: TGCGCCAGCAGCTCGTCCGGGACAGGGGCAGATACGCAGTATTTT.

This chain connects TRBV5-4 to TRBJ1-2; 9 nucleotides agree with TRBD1. CDR1 is SGHNT and CDR2 is YYREEE in the germline V gene (reference sequence). This CDR3 is built from 16 residues. V lost 6 bases to trimming and J lost 6 bases; unmatched junction nucleotides: 15. Here the CDR3 DNA reads TGTGCCAGCACCCTCAGCCTCGGGACAGGGATTCATGGCTACACCTTC. Encoded protein: CASTLSLGTGIHGYTF.

V gene TRBV19 combines with J gene TRBJ2-3; D uncertain. CDR1 is LNHDA and CDR2 is SQIVND in the germline V gene (reference sequence). Trimming stripped 5 bases from V and 8 bases from J, with 14 bases between. CDR3 length: 13 residues. CDR3 in DNA: TGTGCCAGTAGTGTTACTGGGGAAGGTACGCAGTATTTT. Translating gives CASSVTGEGTQYF.

The rearrangement links TRBV19 to TRBJ2-6; 10 bases map to TRBD1. Trimming removed 7 bases from V and 2 bases from J; junction bases left unmatched: 11. CDR1 is LNHDA, CDR2 SQIVND, per germline (reference sequence). This CDR3 is 18 amino acids long. The CDR3 region has the DNA TGTGCCAGTATTCAACCGGGACAGGGGTTTGCTGGGGCCAACGTCCTGACTTTC. Its translation: CASIQPGQGFAGANVLTF. Looking up the rest from reference TRBV19 and TRBJ2-6 gives the full variable domain: DGGITQSPKYLFRKEGQNVTLSCEQNLNHDAMYWYRQDPGQGLRLIYYSQIVNDFQKGDIAEGYSVSREKKESFPLTVTSAQKNPTAFYLCASIQPGQGFAGANVLTFGAGSRLTVL.